A single T cell receptor (beta chain) is shown here with its context. These data are taken from a study of blood T cell repertoires in COVID-19. Background on the study: Donors in the United States, Italy and Spain gave samples during acute or convalescent COVID-19. T cells, B-cell-depleted T cells, or PBMCs provided the cDNA or gDNA that served as material.

Under the authors' procedure: Amplification with reference gene primers provided the estimates of nucleated cell counts. The method was immunoSEQ multiplex PCR; TCRdb's version includes in-frame clones alone and lacks a portion of them. That table furnishes V, J and clone size, whereas the DNA furnished D and trimming. The sample holds 55,000 to 65,000 clones; roughly nine tenths are singletons and the top ten take 43%. V dropped 7 bases and J dropped 4; count of bases not matched to a gene: 8. Germline V lookup: CDR1 LNHDA, CDR2 SQIVND (reference sequence). The CDR3 has 15 residues. While infection was still active, Seattle patients were enrolled and then followed longitudinally.

The sample taken for sequencing was peripheral blood. This sequence originates from a woman aged 55-70 years with COVID-19, enrolled during active disease. The chain recombines TRBV19 with TRBJ2-5, with TRBD2 matching 11 bases. CDR3 in amino acids: CASNPTSGAGETQYF. CDR3 DNA: TGTGCCAGTAACCCGACTAGCGGGGCTGGAGAGACCCAGTACTTC. Combining the CDR3 with reference TRBV19 and TRBJ2-5 gives the whole variable domain DGGITQSPKYLFRKEGQNVTLSCEQNLNHDAMYWYRQDPGQGLRLIYYSQIVNDFQKGDIAEGYSVSREKKESFPLTVTSAQKNPTAFYLCASNPTSGAGETQYFGPGTRLLVL.